These 9 T cell receptor beta chains were all obtained from the same sample, sequenced in a study of cytomegalovirus exposure and HLA in healthy donors. PCR used 60 Vbeta primers and 13 Jbeta primers. The protocol was immunoSEQ multiplex PCR, while the TCRdb copy is restricted to in-frame clones and leaves out a portion. The data contain 150,000 to 180,000 clones, around 70% of them singletons. Sequencing was carried out using PBMCs. Receptor source: a man younger than 40 in good health and CMV-seronegative.

About this clone: An end of the junction differs from the germline gene, which may be a read error. The V call is TRBV7-9, the J call TRBJ2-1; tentative D call: TRBD2 (5 bases). The length of the CDR3 is 18 residues. From germline, CDR1 is SEHNR and CDR2 FQNEAQ (reference sequence). The CDR3 reads CSSSPVSPFGLIANEQFF. CDR3 bases: TGTTCCAGCAGCCCAGTCTCCCCGTTCGGACTCATTGCGAATGAGCAGTTCTTC.

The DNA for the CDR3 is TGTGCCAGCAGGACGGGGACTGAAGCTTTCTTT. Amino acid sequence: CASRTGTEAFF. The chain couples TRBV28 to TRBJ1-1, with D unresolved. This CDR3 region has 11 residues. V lost 6 bases to trimming and J lost 5 bases, with 7 bases between them. Germline lookup yields CDR1 MDHEN and CDR2 SYDVKM.

The V and J genes are TRBV7-9 and TRBJ2-7, with TRBD1 matching 11 bases. The V segment lost 5 bases and the J segment 5 bases; nucleotides outside the gene matches: 11. The CDR3 covers 16 residues. Per germline, CDR1 SEHNR and CDR2 FQNEAQ (reference sequence). CDR3 sequence (DNA): TGTGCCAGCAGCCACCCCGGGACAGGGGGAAGGGACGAGCAGTACTTC. Its protein product is CASSHPGTGGRDEQYF.

The chain couples TRBV19 to TRBJ2-7; D is perhaps TRBD1 (6 bases). The CDR3 has 13 amino acids. Looked up from germline, CDR1 is LNHDA and CDR2 is SQIVND (reference sequence). Trimming pared 5 bases from V and 1 base from J, leaving 9 bases between. The DNA of the CDR3 is TGTGCCAGTAGTTTCGGACAGTCCTACGAGCAGTACTTC. Residues: CASSFGQSYEQYF.

There are a few counts of this clone. V and J are TRBV28 and TRBJ1-4; TRBD1 might be the D (5 bases). Germline CDR1 reads MDHEN; CDR2 reads SYDVKM. The CDR3 is 11 amino acids. V lost 8 bases to trimming and J lost 8 bases, with 9 bases between them. CDR3 coding DNA: TGTGCCAGCGGCAGGACAGAAAAACTGTTTTTT. Translated, it gives CASGRTEKLFF.

The chain is built from TRBV13 and TRBJ2-2; no clear D gene. Germline V gene sequence: CDR1 PRHDT, CDR2 FYEKMQ (reference sequence). This CDR3 comprises 16 residues. The V gene lost 4 bases and the J gene lost 1 base, with 13 bases spanning the gap. CDR3 nucleotide sequence: TGTGCCAGCAGCTCCCCGACCTCGGGGAACACCGGGGAGCTGTTTTTT. This translates into CASSSPTSGNTGELFF.

This chain uses TRBV7-7 with TRBJ2-5, with 8 bases aligning to TRBD2. This CDR3 spans 15 amino acids. In germline, CDR1 is SSHAT, CDR2 FNYEAQ (reference sequence). V shed 5 bases, J shed 3 bases, and the junction held 8 bases outside the gene matches. The CDR3 spells CASSVGGAGEETQYF. For the CDR3, the DNA is TGTGCCAGCAGCGTCGGGGGGGCAGGAGAAGAGACCCAGTACTTC.

Remarks on this clone: The junction and the germline gene differ at one end; a read error may be behind it. The chain carries TRBV27 and TRBJ1-5; D gene uncertain. The germline gives CDR1 MNHEY, CDR2 SMNVEV (reference sequence). CDR3 length: 15 amino acids. CDR3 nucleotide sequence: TGTGCCAGCAGTTTGTTATATGGGCCCCATCAGCCCCAGAATTTT. It translates to CASSLLYGPHQPQNF.

The chain is built from TRBV19 and TRBJ1-1, with D possibly matching TRBD1 (5 bases). This CDR3 region has 14 residues. Germline V CDR1 and CDR2: LNHDA, SQIVND (reference sequence). The V end was cut by 11 bases, the J end by 0 bases, with 16 bases between. The DNA for the CDR3 is TGTGCCTCCTCCCTGGGGGGGTTGAACACTGAAGCTTTCTTT. Its translation: CASSLGGLNTEAFF.